This T cell receptor beta chain was identified during a study of human T cells and chemical hapten exposure. TCRdb processed the RACE reads anew with MiXCR; each CDR3 protein has one entry. The profile shows some 80,000 distinct CDR3 sequences, around 9.6% of them singletons. Regarding time point: patch test 2, 6 weeks after DPC sensitization. The treatment denotes: therapeutic diphenylcyclopropenone sensitization with weekly scalp DPC. This clonotype showed up many times. This sample comprised whole blood, obtained in connection with sensitization to the hapten diphenylcyclopropenone (DPC). This clonotype was obtained from a woman aged 30 to 39 with alopecia areata. Some clones in this sample may be carry-over from other donors' samples.

The CDR3 reads CSAGAGGRTDTQYF. The CDR3 DNA sequence: TGCAGTGCCGGGGCCGGGGGGAGGACAGATACGCAGTATTTT. The chain carries TRBV20-1 and TRBJ2-3; 7 bases are a match to TRBD2. This CDR3 spans 14 amino acids. V trimming: 6 bases; J trimming: 3 bases; junction bases outside the gene matches: 9. Germline V CDR1 and CDR2: DFQATT, SNEGSKA (reference sequence).